The entry below describes one TCR beta chain. Its antigen is undetermined. The data were taken from a study of T-cell reconstitution after alpha-beta-depleted transplantation in children. Study-level points and caveats: Several patients had high TCRbeta diversity at day 60; it came from surviving recipient T cells and thymic progenitors. By about two months after transplant, alpha-beta T cells reportedly arose from several hundred graft clones that had expanded. One year post-transplant, T-cell counts and diversity were largely derived from T cells produced anew.

Unique molecular identifiers were incorporated during preparation of the TCRbeta library. Each CDR3 protein gets one entry after TCRdb re-called the PCR reads with MiXCR. Here the sample spans over 100,000 distinct CDR3 sequences, 7.5% to 9.5% being singletons. The V gene lost 7 bases and the J gene lost 0 bases, with 13 bases spanning the gap. Germline-derived CDR1 and CDR2 are KGHDR and SFDVKD. CDR3 length: 15 residues. The chain joins TRBV24-1 to TRBJ2-3; the D gene is possibly TRBD2 (6 bases). This TCR came from a boy between 2 and 10 years old with acute lymphoblastic leukemia, due to receive a stem cell transplant. The specimen comprised PBMCs, sampled before TCRalphabeta/CD19-depleted stem cell transplant. This CDR3 is CATSDTRGSTDTQYF. The DNA of the CDR3 is TGTGCCACCAGCGACACGCGGGGCAGCACAGATACGCAGTATTTT.